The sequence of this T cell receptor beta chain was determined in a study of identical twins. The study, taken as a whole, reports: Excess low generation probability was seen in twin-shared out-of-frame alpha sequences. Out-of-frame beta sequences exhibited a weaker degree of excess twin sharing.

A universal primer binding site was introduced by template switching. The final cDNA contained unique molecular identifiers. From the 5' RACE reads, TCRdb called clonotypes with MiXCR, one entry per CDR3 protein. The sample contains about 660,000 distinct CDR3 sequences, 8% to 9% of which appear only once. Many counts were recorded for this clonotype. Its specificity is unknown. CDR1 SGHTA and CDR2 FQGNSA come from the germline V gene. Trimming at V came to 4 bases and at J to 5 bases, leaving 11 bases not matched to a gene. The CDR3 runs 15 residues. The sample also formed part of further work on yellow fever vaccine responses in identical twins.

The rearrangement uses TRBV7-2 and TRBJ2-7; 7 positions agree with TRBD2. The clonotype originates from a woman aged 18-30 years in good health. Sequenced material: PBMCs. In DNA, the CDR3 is TGTGCCAGCAGCTCTGGATGGGGCGGGAGTGACGAGCAGTACTTC. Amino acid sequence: CASSSGWGGSDEQYF.